The 3 T cell receptor beta chains listed next were all sequenced from one sample in a study of blood T cell repertoires in COVID-19. Assay: immunoSEQ multiplex PCR; the TCRdb copy retains only in-frame clones and omits some. This sample yields about 69,000 clones, of which roughly 87% are seen a single time; 2.5% to 3% belongs to the top ten. Material for sequencing was peripheral blood. The receptors were gathered from a man older than 75 with acute or convalescent COVID-19.

The chain recombines TRBV6-5 with TRBJ2-7; 7 bases agree with TRBD2. Trimming removed 4 bases from V and 2 bases from J; junction bases left unmatched: 5. The CDR3 length is 14 residues. CDR1 MNHEY and CDR2 SVGAGI come from the germline V gene. This chain's CDR3 is CASSLAGIAYEQYF. DNA for the CDR3: TGTGCCAGCAGTTTAGCGGGTATAGCCTACGAGCAGTACTTC.

The CDR3 DNA is TGTGCCTGGAGTGTAACAGGGCCTAATTCACCCCTCCACTTT. Protein sequence: CAWSVTGPNSPLHF. J is TRBJ1-6 and V is TRBV30; D may be TRBD1 (6 bases). V was shortened by 0 bases and J by 6 bases, with 9 bases between the two germline ends. Germline V CDR1 and CDR2: GTSNPN, SVGIG (reference sequence). The CDR3 is made up of 14 amino acids.

The chain recombines TRBV4-2 with TRBJ1-2; 7 nucleotides match TRBD1. This CDR3 contains 16 residues. Germline values: CDR1 LGHNA, CDR2 YNFKEQ. Trimming cost V 2 bases and J 1 base; bases outside gene matches: 7. This CDR3 reads CASSQSPAGGNYGYTF. Here the CDR3 DNA reads TGTGCCAGCAGCCAATCCCCCGCAGGGGGTAACTATGGCTACACCTTC.